This TCR beta chain is from a study of monozygotic twins with inflammatory bowel disease. Overall study findings and caveats: For IBD patients, clonotypes shared with others were fewer than for healthy twins, especially with disease activity.

This CDR3 comprises 14 residues. The V gene's germline CDR1 is SGHTA and CDR2 FQGNSA. TCRdb reprocessed the 5' RACE reads and stores each CDR3 protein as one record, lacking DNA. The sample has 150,000 to 200,000 distinct CDR3 sequences; the top ten hold roughly 7.4%. Details on this clonotype: The target antigen is unknown.

The genes are TRBV7-2 and TRBJ2-7; TCRdb picks TRBD1, but there is no DNA to check that call. The source material was blood. This TCR came from a human donor with ulcerative colitis or Crohn's disease, or a healthy co-twin of an affected twin (not recorded which). CDR3: CASSDGAGSYEQYF. Supplemented by reference TRBV7-2 and TRBJ2-7, the full variable domain reads GAGVSQSPSNKVTEKGKDVELRCDPISGHTALYWYRQSLGQGLEFLIYFQGNSAPDKSGLPSDRFSAERTGGSVSTLTIQRTQQEDSAVYLCASSDGAGSYEQYFGPGTRLTVT.